This T cell receptor (beta chain) was profiled in a study of blood T cell repertoires in COVID-19. In the study overall: Sites across the United States, Italy and Spain contributed samples from acute and convalescent COVID-19. The cDNA or gDNA used as material had been derived from T cells, B-cell-depleted T cells, or PBMCs.

The CDR3 is 15 residues long. The V end lost 5 bases, the J end lost 5 bases, and 15 bases lay between the germline ends. The germline gives CDR1 MDHEN, CDR2 SYDVKM. Participants, roughly 18 to 100 years old, spanned 24 US areas. Exposed participants encountered a COVID-19 case during the 2 weeks preceding study entry. Method: immunoSEQ multiplex PCR; TCRdb's copy keeps in-frame clones and lacks some. The repertoire holds around 250,000 clones, more than 75% seen once, with more than 6.5% in the top ten. The receptor was isolated from a woman between 50 and 59 years old who had been exposed to COVID-19. The V and J genes are TRBV28 and TRBJ1-4; tentative D call: TRBD1 (6 bases). Sequenced input: PBMCs or T cells enriched from blood (not recorded which). CDR3 nucleotides: TGTGCCAGCAGTCTACCGGGGGGGCAGAATGAAAAACTGTTTTTT. Protein: CASSLPGGQNEKLFF.